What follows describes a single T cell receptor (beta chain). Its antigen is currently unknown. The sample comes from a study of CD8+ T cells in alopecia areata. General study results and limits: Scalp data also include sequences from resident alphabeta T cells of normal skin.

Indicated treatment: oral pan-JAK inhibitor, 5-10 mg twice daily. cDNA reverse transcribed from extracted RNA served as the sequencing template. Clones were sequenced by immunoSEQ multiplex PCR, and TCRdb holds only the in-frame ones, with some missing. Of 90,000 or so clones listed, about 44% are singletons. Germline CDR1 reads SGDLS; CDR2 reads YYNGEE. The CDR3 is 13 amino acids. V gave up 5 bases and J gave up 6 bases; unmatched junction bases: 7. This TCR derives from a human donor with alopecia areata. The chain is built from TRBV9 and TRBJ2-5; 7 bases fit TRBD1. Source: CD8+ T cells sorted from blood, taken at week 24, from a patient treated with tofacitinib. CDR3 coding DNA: TGTGCCAGCAGAGCAGGGGGATCGAAGACCCAGTACTTC. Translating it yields CASRAGGSKTQYF.